This T cell receptor beta chain derives from a study of cytomegalovirus exposure and HLA in healthy donors. General study results and limits: Testing in vitro showed a few CMV-associated chains specific for CMV antigens. Using the classifier, cytomegalovirus status was reportedly diagnosed with high specificity and sensitivity.

With regard to this clone: As yet, its antigen is unknown.

Sequencing was performed with immunoSEQ multiplex PCR; in TCRdb, only in-frame clones are kept and a portion is missing. The table has 150,000 or so clones, 75% to 90% seen once. CDR1 and CDR2 (germline): MNHNS, SASEGT. The CDR3 spans 15 residues. The ends lost 3 bases at V and 3 bases at J; junction bases unmatched: 7. The V and J genes are TRBV6-1 and TRBJ2-7, with 8 bases that match TRBD2. The receptor comes from a young woman in good health and CMV-seropositive. The sample comprised PBMCs. The CDR3 reads CASSDGLAPHYEQYF. The DNA for the CDR3 is TGTGCCAGCAGTGACGGACTAGCCCCACACTACGAGCAGTACTTC.